Presented here are 27 T cell receptor beta chains from one specimen sequenced in a study of T cells in Graves' hyperthyroidism and ophthalmopathy. Amplified TCR beta CDR3 regions came from RNA transcripts. RT-PCR in the first round (using the HTBI primer set) targeted the TCR CDR3. TCRdb itself ran the multiplex PCR reads through MiXCR, one entry per CDR3 protein. The profile covers 600,000 or so distinct CDR3 sequences, with 14% appearing a single time and over 6% taken by the ten largest. Material for sequencing was blood. Source of these receptors: a woman aged 18-30 years with Graves' ophthalmopathy.

At least ten counts were recorded for this clonotype. J is TRBJ2-1 and V is TRBV5-1, with D perhaps matching TRBD1 or TRBD2 (5 bases each). The germline CDR1 and CDR2 sequences are SGHRS and YFSETQ. Trimming stripped 9 bases from V and 2 bases from J, with 27 bases between. The CDR3 has 18 residues. The CDR3: CAIQSGTRTLPPYNEQFF. The DNA for the CDR3 is TGCGCCATCCAGTCCGGGACGCGAACCCTCCCCCCCTACAATGAGCAGTTCTTC.

The table lists this clonotype with a few counts. The junction departs from germline at one end; a sequencing error may be responsible. The chain couples TRBV6-5 to TRBJ1-1, with D possibly TRBD1 on 6 matching bases. Germline CDR1 and CDR2: MNHEY and SVGAGI. The CDR3 length is 16 residues. The CDR3, as DNA: TGTGCCTGCAGTTACTCTCCGGACAGATTGAACACTGAAGCTTTCTTT. It codes for CACSYSPDRLNTEAFF.

This clonotype was recorded many times. The V and J genes are TRBV3-1 and TRBJ2-5, with 7 bases aligning to TRBD2. Germline V CDR1 and CDR2: LGHDT, YNNKEL (reference sequence). The V gene end was trimmed by 4 bases and the J gene end by 5 bases; junction bases not matched to a gene: 10. This CDR3 contains 15 residues. CDR3 bases: TGTGCCAGCAGCCGCGCGGGGGATAGTACGGAGACCCAGTACTTC. Protein product: CASSRAGDSTETQYF.

This clonotype was counted at least ten times. The rearrangement links TRBV14 to TRBJ2-5; 10 bases fit TRBD2. Trimming took 2 bases from V and 1 from J; bases not matched to a gene: 7. There are 17 residues in the CDR3. CDR1 SGHDN and CDR2 FVKESK come from the germline V gene. The CDR3 coding sequence is TGTGCCAGCAGCCAAATGGCGGGACTAGCGTTCCAAGAGACCCAGTACTTC. Its translation: CASSQMAGLAFQETQYF.

The sample holds many counts of this clonotype. The J gene is TRBJ2-7, the V gene TRBV30, with D possibly TRBD2 on 6 matching bases. V was cut by 4 bases and J by 3 bases, with 7 bases left in between. The V gene's germline CDR1 is GTSNPN and CDR2 SVGIG (reference sequence). The CDR3 loop spans 11 amino acids. CDR3 DNA sequence: TGTGCCTGGACGGGGGACTACGAGCAGTACTTC. This translates into CAWTGDYEQYF.

This clonotype was detected only a few times. The V call is TRBV4-2, the J call TRBJ2-2; D perhaps matches TRBD1 (6 bases). The V end lost 0 bases, the J end lost 11 bases, and 19 bases lay between the germline ends. The germline gives CDR1 LGHNA, CDR2 YNFKEQ. CDR3 size: 16 residues. The CDR3 sequence is CASSQDRGRGGRELFF. In DNA form, the CDR3 reads TGTGCCAGCAGCCAAGATCGAGGCAGGGGTGGGCGAGAGCTGTTTTTT.

This clonotype showed up many times. This chain joins TRBV29-1 and TRBJ1-1; a possible D gene is TRBD1 (5 bases). Trimming took off 0 bases at V and 0 bases at J, with 11 bases between the two ends. The CDR3 has 15 amino acids. Germline CDR1 and CDR2: SQVTM and ANQGSEA. The CDR3 DNA sequence: TGCAGCGTTGAAGAGGCGGGGGATATGAACACTGAAGCTTTCTTT. Amino acid sequence: CSVEEAGDMNTEAFF.

The sample holds a few counts of this clonotype. This chain joins TRBV6-2 or TRBV6-3 and TRBJ2-7; D is undetermined. Germline loops: CDR1 MNHEY, CDR2 SVGEGT. This CDR3 has 17 amino acids. Trimming took off 2 bases at V and 3 bases at J, with 20 bases between the two ends. The CDR3 DNA is TGTGCCAGCAGTTACCCCCTAGTAAGCAGGTATGGCTACGAGCAGTACTTC. Residues: CASSYPLVSRYGYEQYF.

This clonotype has a handful of counts. A clone one base away is much larger, so this may be a read error. The chain carries TRBV6-1 and TRBJ2-7, with 13 bases identical to TRBD2. CDR1 MNHNS and CDR2 SASEGT come from the germline V gene. This CDR3 spans 16 amino acids. The J segment lost 2 bases and the V segment lost 6 bases, leaving 7 bases of the junction unmatched. For the CDR3, the DNA is TGTGCCAGCAGCCCCACCGGGACTAGCGGGACCTACGAGCAGTACTTC. Protein: CASSPTGTSGTYEQYF.

This clonotype was counted only a few times. J is TRBJ2-7 and V is TRBV9; possible D gene TRBD2, 6 bases. The CDR3 spans 15 residues. Germline V CDR1 and CDR2: SGDLS, YYNGEE. The ends were cut back, 3 bases at V and 2 bases at J, with 15 bases in the middle. CDR3 residues: CASSEGSSVTYEQYF. For the CDR3, the DNA is TGTGCCAGCAGCGAGGGGTCTAGCGTTACCTACGAGCAGTACTTC.

The count of this clonotype is one. This chain joins TRBV7-2 and TRBJ1-5; TRBD1 aligns across 9 bases. The CDR3 extends over 16 amino acids. In germline, CDR1 is SGHTA, CDR2 FQGNSA. The junction had 1 base not matched to a gene; V was cut back by 0 bases and J by 1 base. The CDR3 loop is CASSLAGTGSNQPQHF. The CDR3, as DNA: TGTGCCAGCAGCTTAGCTGGGACAGGGAGCAATCAGCCCCAGCATTTT.

J is TRBJ2-3 and V is TRBV19; maybe TRBD2 (7 bases). The CDR3 sequence is 17 residues long. CDR1 and CDR2 from the germline V gene are LNHDA and SQIVND (reference sequence). V lost 7 bases, J lost 7 bases, and 27 bases lay in between. The CDR3 nucleotides read TGTGCCAGTACCTCACCCTCGGGAGAAGGGGGGGAAAATACGCAGTATTTT. Its translation: CASTSPSGEGGENTQYF.

This clonotype was seen repeatedly, ten times or more. The J gene is TRBJ1-1, the V gene TRBV12-3 or TRBV12-4; D is possibly TRBD1 (5 bases). This CDR3 contains 14 residues. The germline V and J ends were trimmed by 5 bases and 1 base, with 11 bases remaining between them. CDR3: CASSGRVANTEAFF. The CDR3 nucleotides are TGTGCCAGCAGTGGCAGGGTGGCGAACACTGAAGCTTTCTTT.

This clonotype was recorded a few times. The chain joins TRBV6-5 to TRBJ1-3, with D perhaps matching TRBD1 (6 bases). Trimming pared 0 bases from V and 6 bases from J, leaving 9 bases between. This CDR3 comprises 14 residues. Germline assignment: CDR1 MNHEY and CDR2 SVGAGI. CDR3 DNA: TGTGCCAGCAGTTACTCACAGGGCTCAAACACCATATATTTT. It is translated as CASSYSQGSNTIYF.

The table lists this clonotype with a few counts. This rearrangement joins TRBV24-1 to TRBJ2-2, with TRBD2 identical over 8 bases. The CDR3 spans 14 residues. Germline V lookup: CDR1 KGHDR, CDR2 SFDVKD. Germline trimming cut 9 bases from V and 5 bases from J; bases unmatched to any gene: 7. The CDR3 sequence: CATCAGGVTGELFF. CDR3 DNA: TGTGCCACCTGTGCCGGGGGGGTGACCGGGGAGCTGTTTTTT.

This clonotype was counted ten times or more. The chain combines TRBV5-1 with TRBJ2-7; D uncertain. CDR1 SGHRS and CDR2 YFSETQ come from the germline V gene. V shed 0 bases and J shed 5 bases, with 15 bases lying between them. The CDR3 loop spans 15 amino acids. The CDR3 DNA is TGCGCCAGCAGCTTGGAGTCGGGTAGATCCCACGAGCAGTACTTC. Translation gives CASSLESGRSHEQYF.

This clonotype was seen at least ten times. Here the CDR3 reads CASSLVLAGDADTQYF. CDR3 bases: TGTGCCAGCAGCTTAGTTCTAGCGGGAGATGCAGATACGCAGTATTTT. This chain connects TRBV7-9 to TRBJ2-3; 10 bases align to TRBD2. CDR3 length: 16 residues. V dropped 1 base and J dropped 4; count of bases not matched to a gene: 5. From germline, CDR1 is SEHNR and CDR2 FQNEAQ (reference sequence). The full variable domain, completed using reference TRBV7-9 and TRBJ2-3, is DTGVSQNPRHKITKRGQNVTFRCDPISEHNRLYWYRQTLGQGPEFLTYFQNEAQLEKSRLLSDRFSAERPKGSFSTLEIQRTEQGDSAMYLCASSLVLAGDADTQYFGPGTRLTVL.

The genes are TRBV20-1 and TRBJ1-1; D gene uncertain. The CDR3 sequence is 13 residues long. The ends were cut back, 1 base at V and 4 bases at J, with 10 bases in the middle. Germline V gene lookup returns CDR1 DFQATT and CDR2 SNEGSKA (reference sequence). The CDR3 here is CSARGGAGTEAFF. In DNA, the CDR3 is TGCAGTGCTAGAGGAGGCGCGGGCACTGAAGCTTTCTTT.

This clonotype has at least ten counts. The chain links TRBV7-9 to TRBJ1-2; D gene ambiguous. Germline V CDR1 and CDR2: SEHNR, FQNEAQ (reference sequence). The CDR3 consists of 14 residues. The V end was cut by 3 bases, the J end by 4 bases, with 12 bases between. CDR3 in amino acids: CASSFGVQLYGYTF. CDR3 coding DNA: TGTGCCAGCAGCTTCGGTGTACAGCTCTATGGCTACACCTTC. Supplemented by reference TRBV7-9 and TRBJ1-2, the full variable domain reads DTGVSQNPRHKITKRGQNVTFRCDPISEHNRLYWYRQTLGQGPEFLTYFQNEAQLEKSRLLSDRFSAERPKGSFSTLEIQRTEQGDSAMYLCASSFGVQLYGYTFGSGTRLTVV.

The table lists this clonotype with many counts. This chain joins TRBV20-1 and TRBJ2-7, with 14 bases matching TRBD2. Unmatched junction bases numbered 1, after V lost 3 bases and J lost 6 bases. Per the germline V gene, CDR1 is DFQATT and CDR2 is SNEGSKA (reference sequence). CDR3 length equals 13 residues. The CDR3 here is CSARGLAGVEQYF. The CDR3 DNA reads as TGCAGTGCTAGGGGACTAGCGGGAGTCGAGCAGTACTTC.

This clonotype was seen at least ten times. J is TRBJ2-1 and V is TRBV2, with 7 nucleotides matching TRBD1. This CDR3 has 13 amino acids. Germline lookup yields CDR1 SNHLY and CDR2 FYNNEI. V gave up 2 bases and J gave up 8 bases; unmatched junction bases: 3. The CDR3 DNA follows: TGTGCCAGCAGTGAACACAGGGGCGATGAGCAGTTCTTC. Its translation is CASSEHRGDEQFF.

This chain connects TRBV9 to TRBJ1-2; D possibly corresponds to TRBD1 (5 bases). V was shortened by 3 bases and J by 1 base, with 10 bases between the two germline ends. The CDR3 totals 14 residues. CDR1 SGDLS and CDR2 YYNGEE come from the germline V gene. As DNA, the CDR3 is TGTGCCAGCAGCGGATCTGGGGGTAACTATGGCTACACCTTC. This translates into CASSGSGGNYGYTF.

There are many counts of this clonotype. Here the CDR3 reads CASSFEDEGLQETQYF. The CDR3 nucleotides read TGTGCCAGCAGCTTTGAAGACGAGGGTCTTCAAGAGACCCAGTACTTC. The V gene is TRBV7-9, the J gene TRBJ2-5, with D possibly matching TRBD2 (5 bases). The germline V gene has CDR1 SEHNR and CDR2 FQNEAQ (reference sequence). CDR3 length: 16 residues. Trimming removed 3 bases from V and 2 bases from J, with 16 bases in between.

This clonotype was picked up many times. The V gene is TRBV27, the J gene TRBJ2-7, with 7 positions matching TRBD2. Germline-derived CDR1 and CDR2 are MNHEY and SMNVEV (reference sequence). This CDR3 has 14 residues. Trimming removed 9 bases from V and 0 bases from J; junction bases left unmatched: 8. CDR3 protein: CASSGWEGSYEQYF. CDR3 coding DNA: TGTGCCAGTTCAGGGTGGGAGGGCTCCTACGAGCAGTACTTC.

There are a few counts of this clonotype. The genes are TRBV9 and TRBJ1-5, with 9 bases aligning to TRBD1. The CDR3 consists of 15 residues. Germline CDR1 reads SGDLS; CDR2 reads YYNGEE. Trimming took 0 bases from V and 4 from J; bases not matched to a gene: 2. The CDR3 spells CASSVDGTGNQPQHF. The CDR3 nucleotides read TGTGCCAGCAGCGTAGACGGGACAGGGAATCAGCCCCAGCATTTT.

This clonotype was observed at least ten times. The J gene is TRBJ2-1, the V gene TRBV9; 11 bases line up with TRBD2. The CDR3 covers 15 residues. Germline CDR1 SGDLS, CDR2 YYNGEE. V was clipped by 0 bases and J by 4 bases; unmatched bases: 0. The CDR3, as DNA: TGTGCCAGCAGCGTAGGGACTAGCGGGTACAATGAGCAGTTCTTC. Translated, it gives CASSVGTSGYNEQFF.

Many counts were recorded for this clonotype. The rearrangement joins TRBV6-1 to TRBJ2-3; D gene unclear. V was cut by 6 bases and J by 6 bases, with 16 bases left in between. The germline CDR1 and CDR2 sequences are MNHNS and SASEGT. This CDR3 spans 14 amino acids. The CDR3 sequence: CASRLTTIDDTQYF. The CDR3 region has the DNA TGTGCCAGCAGACTGACCACCATCGACGATACGCAGTATTTT.